This T cell receptor beta chain originates from a study of molecular identifiers for immune sequencing clone quantification. TCRdb passed the PCR reads through MiXCR, listing each CDR3 protein once. This sample has just under 65,000 distinct CDR3 sequences, with around a sixth found just once. The germline V gene has CDR1 MNHEY and CDR2 SMNVEV (reference sequence). Trimming shortened V by 5 bases and J by 1 base, and 6 bases separated the two germline ends. The CDR3 has 13 residues. This clonotype came up many times. The clonotype comes from a human donor in good health. Some libraries in this study had Jurkat cell RNA spiked in. The V call is TRBV27, the J call TRBJ1-5, with TRBD1 as a possible D gene (5 bases). Sequencing used naive CD8+ T cells from blood, with Jurkat cell RNA spiked in. Subset defined: FACS-sorted CD8+CD4-CCR7+CD45RA+ naive T cells. The chain's CDR3 is CASSRQSNQPQHF. The DNA of the CDR3 is TGTGCCAGCAGTCGACAGAGCAATCAGCCCCAGCATTTT.